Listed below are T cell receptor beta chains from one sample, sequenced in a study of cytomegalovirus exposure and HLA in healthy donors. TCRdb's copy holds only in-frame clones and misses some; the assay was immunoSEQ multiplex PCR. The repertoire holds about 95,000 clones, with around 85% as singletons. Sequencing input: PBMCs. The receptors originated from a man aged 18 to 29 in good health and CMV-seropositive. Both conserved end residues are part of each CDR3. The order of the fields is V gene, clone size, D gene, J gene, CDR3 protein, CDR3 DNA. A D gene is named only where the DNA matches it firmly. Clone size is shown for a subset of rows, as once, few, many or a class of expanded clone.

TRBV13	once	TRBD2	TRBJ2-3	CASSFDGGEGEDTQYF	TGTGCCAGCAGCTTCGATGGGGGGGAGGGAGAAGATACGCAGTATTTT
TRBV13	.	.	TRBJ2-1	CASSPSRRKSYNEQFF	TGTGCCAGCAGCCCCAGCCGGAGGAAGTCCTACAATGAGCAGTTCTTC
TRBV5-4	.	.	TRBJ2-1	CASSLSRYNEQFF	TGTGCCAGCAGCTTGTCTAGGTACAATGAGCAGTTCTTC
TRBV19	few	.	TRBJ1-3	CASSSRGGVGGNTIYF	TGTGCCAGTAGTAGCCGAGGGGGGGTCGGTGGAAACACCATATATTTT
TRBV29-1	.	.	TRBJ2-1	CSVEPNSGDSYNEQFF	TGCAGCGTTGAACCGAATTCGGGGGACTCCTACAATGAGCAGTTCTTC
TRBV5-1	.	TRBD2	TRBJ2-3	CASSLGLAGGKSADTQYF	TGCGCCAGCAGCTTGGGGCTAGCGGGAGGAAAAAGTGCAGATACGCAGTATTTT
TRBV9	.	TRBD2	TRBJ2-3	CASSVSGSNTDTQYF	TGTGCCAGCAGCGTAAGCGGGAGTAATACAGATACGCAGTATTTT
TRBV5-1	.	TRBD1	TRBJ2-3	CASGEGQPSTDTQYF	TGCGCCAGCGGAGAGGGACAGCCTAGCACAGATACGCAGTATTTT
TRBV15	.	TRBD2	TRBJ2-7	CATSRDRSSGYEQYF	TGTGCCACCAGCAGAGATCGTTCTAGCGGCTACGAGCAGTACTTC
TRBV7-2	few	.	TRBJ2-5	CASSSQIQETQYF	TGTGCCAGCAGCTCACAGATACAAGAGACCCAGTACTTC
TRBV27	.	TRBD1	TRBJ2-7	CASSPGQGTYEQYF	TGTGCCAGCAGTCCGGGACAGGGAACCTACGAGCAGTACTTC
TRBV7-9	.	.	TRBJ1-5	CASSFPYQPQHF	TGTGCCAGCAGCTTCCCCTACCAGCCCCAGCATTTT
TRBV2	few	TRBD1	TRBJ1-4	CASSGTGVDEKLFF	TGTGCCAGCAGTGGCACAGGGGTGGATGAAAAACTGTTTTTT
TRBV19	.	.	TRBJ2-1	CASSTLHAAGVDEQFF	TGTGCCAGTAGTACTCTACATGCGGCAGGGGTCGATGAGCAGTTCTTC
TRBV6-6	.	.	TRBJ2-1	CASSYSNGGYNEQFF	TGTGCCAGCAGTTACTCGAATGGGGGGTACAATGAGCAGTTCTTC
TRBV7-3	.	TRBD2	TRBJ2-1	CASSLMGSGRYNEQFF	TGTGCCAGCAGCTTAATGGGGAGCGGGAGGTACAATGAGCAGTTCTTC
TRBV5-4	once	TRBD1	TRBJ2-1	CASSSGTASYNEQFF	TGTGCCAGCAGCTCCGGGACAGCCTCCTACAATGAGCAGTTCTTC
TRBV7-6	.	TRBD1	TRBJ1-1	CASSFGQGAKSTEAFF	TGTGCCAGCAGCTTCGGACAGGGGGCGAAGAGCACTGAAGCTTTCTTT
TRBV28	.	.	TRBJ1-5	CASSPGGRYSNQPQHF	TGTGCCAGCAGTCCCGGGGGGCGGTATAGCAATCAGCCCCAGCATTTT
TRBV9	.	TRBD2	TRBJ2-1	CASSVEGSGSNEQFF	TGTGCCAGCAGCGTAGAGGGTAGCGGGAGCAATGAGCAGTTCTTC
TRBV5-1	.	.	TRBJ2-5	CASSFGLTGETQYF	TGCGCCAGCAGCTTTGGCTTGACAGGAGAGACCCAGTACTTC
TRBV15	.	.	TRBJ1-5	CATSRDLGVGNQPQHF	TGTGCCACCAGCAGAGATCTAGGGGTAGGCAATCAGCCCCAGCATTTT
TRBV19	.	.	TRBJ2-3	CASRPTDTDTQYF	TGTGCCAGTAGACCGACTGACACAGATACGCAGTATTTT
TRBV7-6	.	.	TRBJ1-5	CASSPGAGLNQPQHF	TGTGCCAGCAGCCCAGGGGCAGGATTAAATCAGCCCCAGCATTTT
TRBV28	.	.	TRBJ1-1	CASITDTEAFF	TGTGCCAGCATTACGGACACTGAAGCTTTCTTT
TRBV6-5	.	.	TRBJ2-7	CASSYSRGDNYEQYF	TGTGCCAGCAGTTACTCGCGAGGGGACAACTACGAGCAGTACTTC
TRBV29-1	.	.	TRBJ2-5	CSAKRDTQETQYF	TGCAGCGCCAAGCGGGACACTCAAGAGACCCAGTACTTC
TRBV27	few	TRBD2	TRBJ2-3	CASRLRTSGWDTQYF	TGTGCCAGCAGACTACGGACTAGCGGGTGGGATACGCAGTATTTT
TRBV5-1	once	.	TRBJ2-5	CASSTEETQYF	TGCGCCAGCAGCACGGAAGAGACCCAGTACTTC
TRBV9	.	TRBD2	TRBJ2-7	CASSVGTSGSEQYF	TGTGCCAGCAGCGTGGGGACTAGCGGGAGCGAGCAGTACTTC
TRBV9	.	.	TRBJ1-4	CASSVTVLGEKLFF	TGTGCCAGCAGCGTGACAGTTTTAGGTGAAAAACTGTTTTTT
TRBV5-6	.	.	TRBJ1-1	CASSSTVMNTEAFF	TGTGCCAGCAGCTCGACAGTCATGAACACTGAAGCTTTCTTT
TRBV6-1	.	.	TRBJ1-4	CASSLQGWANEKLFF	TGTGCCAGCAGTCTACAGGGATGGGCTAATGAAAAACTGTTTTTT
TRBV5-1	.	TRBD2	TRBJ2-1	CASRLGGGAAYNEQFF	TGCGCCAGCAGACTTGGGGGAGGGGCGGCCTACAATGAGCAGTTCTTC
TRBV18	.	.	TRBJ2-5	CASSTNEGLDNQETQYF	TGTGCCAGCTCCACCAACGAGGGCTTAGACAACCAAGAGACCCAGTACTTC
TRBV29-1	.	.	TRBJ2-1	CSVDGTYSYNEQFF	TGCAGCGTCGACGGGACTTACTCCTACAATGAGCAGTTCTTC
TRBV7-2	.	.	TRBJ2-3	CASSLDRDTQYF	TGTGCCAGCAGCTTAGACAGGGATACGCAGTATTTT
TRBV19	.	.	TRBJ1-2	CASSSQGGYGYTF	TGTGCCAGTAGTTCTCAAGGAGGGTATGGCTACACCTTC
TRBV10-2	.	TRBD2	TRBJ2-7	CASSDTPSGKYEQYF	TGCGCCAGCAGTGATACCCCTAGCGGGAAGTACGAGCAGTACTTC
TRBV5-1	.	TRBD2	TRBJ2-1	CASSFDTGGRVNEQFF	TGCGCCAGCAGCTTCGACACGGGCGGGAGGGTCAATGAGCAGTTCTTC
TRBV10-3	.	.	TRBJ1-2	CAISESDTPNYGYTF	TGTGCCATCAGTGAGTCCGACACCCCTAACTATGGCTACACCTTC
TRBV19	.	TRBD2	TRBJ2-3	CASSMGLAGGPSTDTQYF	TGTGCCAGTAGTATGGGACTAGCGGGAGGCCCTAGCACAGATACGCAGTATTTT
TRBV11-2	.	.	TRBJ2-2	CASSLRVSTGELFF	TGTGCCAGCAGCTTGCGGGTGAGCACCGGGGAGCTGTTTTTT
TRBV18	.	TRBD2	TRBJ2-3	CASSLGTSGDTQYF	TGTGCCAGCTCACTCGGGACTAGCGGAGATACGCAGTATTTT
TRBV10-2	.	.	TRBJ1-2	CASSARANYGYTF	TGCGCCAGCAGTGCCAGGGCTAACTATGGCTACACCTTC
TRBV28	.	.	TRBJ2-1	CASIGGGTNEQFF	TGTGCCAGCATCGGAGGCGGGACGAATGAGCAGTTCTTC
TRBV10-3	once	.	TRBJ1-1	CAIRRDEDEAFF	TGTGCCATCCGGAGGGATGAAGATGAAGCTTTCTTT
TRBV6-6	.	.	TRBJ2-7	CASSYVKSSEEQYF	TGTGCCAGCAGTTACGTAAAGTCTTCGGAGGAGCAGTACTTC